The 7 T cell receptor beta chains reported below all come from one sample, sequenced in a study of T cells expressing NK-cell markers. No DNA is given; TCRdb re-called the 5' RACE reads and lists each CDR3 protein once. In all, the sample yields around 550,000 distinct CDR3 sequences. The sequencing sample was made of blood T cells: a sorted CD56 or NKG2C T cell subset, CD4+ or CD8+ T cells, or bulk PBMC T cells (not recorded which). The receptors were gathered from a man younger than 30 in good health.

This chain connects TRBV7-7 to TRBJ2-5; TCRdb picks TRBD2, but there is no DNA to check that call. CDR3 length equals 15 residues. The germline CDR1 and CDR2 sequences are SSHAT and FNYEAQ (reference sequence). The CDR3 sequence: CASSLARASEETQYF.

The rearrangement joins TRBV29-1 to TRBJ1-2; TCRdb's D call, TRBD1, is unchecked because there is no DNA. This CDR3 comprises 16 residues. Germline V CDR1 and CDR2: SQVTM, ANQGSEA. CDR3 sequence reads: CSVEASLTDFDYGYTF.

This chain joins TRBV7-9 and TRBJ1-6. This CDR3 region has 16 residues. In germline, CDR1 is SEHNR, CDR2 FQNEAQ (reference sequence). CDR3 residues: CASSSTGGSYNSPLHF.

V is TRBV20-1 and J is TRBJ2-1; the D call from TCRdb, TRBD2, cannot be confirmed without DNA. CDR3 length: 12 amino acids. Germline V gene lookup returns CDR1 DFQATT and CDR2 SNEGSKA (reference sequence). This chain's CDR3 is CSATTSGKVSFF.

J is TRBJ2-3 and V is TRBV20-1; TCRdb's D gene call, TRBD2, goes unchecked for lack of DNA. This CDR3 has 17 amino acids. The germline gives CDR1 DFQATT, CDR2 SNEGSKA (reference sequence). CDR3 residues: CSASLAGIAGGEDTQYF.

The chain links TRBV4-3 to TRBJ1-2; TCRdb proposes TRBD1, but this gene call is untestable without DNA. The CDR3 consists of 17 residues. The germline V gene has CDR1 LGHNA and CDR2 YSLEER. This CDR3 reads CASSQDWGQKANYGYTF.

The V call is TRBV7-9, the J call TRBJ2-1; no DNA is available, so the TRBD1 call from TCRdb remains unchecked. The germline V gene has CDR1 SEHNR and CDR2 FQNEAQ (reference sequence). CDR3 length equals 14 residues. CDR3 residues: CASSLSFGDREQFF.